The T cell receptor beta chain described here comes from a study of T cell responses to AZD1222 COVID-19 vaccine. Findings and caveats of the study: With two AZD1222 doses given, Spike-specific TCR breadth and depth both rose. Dominant at 160-218 and 743-854, vaccine-associated CD4 TCRs also spanned spike. Reportedly, nearly half the spike-specific TCRs target unmutated variant regions.

Comment on this clone: Its antigen is not identified.

The CDR3 extends over 14 amino acids. The V gene end was trimmed by 4 bases and the J gene end by 2 bases; junction bases not matched to a gene: 4. The germline V gene encodes CDR1 SGHTA and CDR2 FQGNSA. Here immunoSEQ multiplex PCR was the method, and the copy in TCRdb shows in-frame clones only, minus some. The sample records 110,000 or so clones, 75% to 95% being singletons. The starting material was peripheral blood, obtained 28 days after the second dose of the MenACWY control vaccine. The J gene is TRBJ2-7, the V gene TRBV7-2; 8 positions match TRBD1. The receptor comes from an adult who received the MenACWY meningococcal vaccine as a control. The CDR3 spells CASSSGTGTYEQYV. CDR3 DNA: TGTGCCAGCAGCTCGGGGACAGGAACCTACGAGCAGTACGTC.